Below, one T cell receptor (beta chain) is given with its context. V was pared by 3 bases and J by 4 bases, with 15 bases between. The CDR3 extends over 14 amino acids. Germline values: CDR1 DFQATT, CDR2 SNEGSKA (reference sequence). The sample originates from a study of blood T cell repertoires in COVID-19. Study summary: Samples came from the United States, Italy and Spain, spanning acute and convalescent COVID-19. PBMCs, B-cell-depleted T cells, or T cells were the source of the cDNA or gDNA that made up the material.

Original methodology: Reference gene primer amplification gave nucleated cell count estimates. Assay used: immunoSEQ multiplex PCR; TCRdb lists only in-frame clones, some missing. V and J calls plus clone size are reproduced from that table; the DNA served to infer D and trimming. The sample holds roughly 330,000 clones, more than 75% seen once. The source is a woman aged 50 to 60 with active or convalescent COVID-19. Input material: peripheral blood. The J gene is TRBJ1-1, the V gene TRBV20-1; maybe TRBD1 (6 bases). The CDR3 loop is CSASSRRGGTEAFF. The CDR3 DNA reads TGCAGTGCTAGTTCGCGCAGGGGTGGCACTGAAGCTTTCTTT.